Presented here are 15 T cell receptor beta chains from one specimen sequenced in a study of T cell responses to AZD1222 COVID-19 vaccine. Generated by immunoSEQ multiplex PCR, the TCRdb table keeps only in-frame clones and is missing some. The sample lists 150,000 to 200,000 clones; 85% to 95% were seen once. Specimen: peripheral blood, collected on day 0 of AZD1222 vaccination. These receptors were obtained from an adult in good health.

Only a few counts were recorded for this clone. The DNA of the CDR3 is TGTGCCATCAGTGAGTCCCGGACAGGGGTTACAGATACGCAGTATTTT. It specifies CAISESRTGVTDTQYF. The rearrangement joins TRBV10-3 to TRBJ2-3; 9 positions match TRBD1. The CDR3 is made up of 16 amino acids. V lost 0 bases and J lost 3; bases outside the gene matches: 4. Germline V gives CDR1 ENHRY, CDR2 SYGVKD.

The genes are TRBV3-1 (or the pseudogene TRBV3-2) and TRBJ2-5; TRBD2 might be the D (5 bases). The length of the CDR3 is 13 residues. The germline gives CDR1 LGHDT, CDR2 YNNKEL (reference sequence). Trimming cost V 7 bases and J 4 bases, with 13 bases left between them. CDR3 sequence: CASKRSGAETQYF. The DNA of the CDR3 is TGTGCCAGCAAAAGGAGCGGAGCAGAGACCCAGTACTTC.

J is TRBJ1-1 and V is TRBV4-1; D gene unclear. Germline V gene sequence: CDR1 MGHRA, CDR2 YSYEKL. V lost 2 bases and J lost 1, with 8 bases in between. This CDR3 is built from 14 residues. This CDR3 reads CASSQSGPNTEAFF. DNA of the CDR3: TGCGCCAGCAGCCAATCGGGCCCGAACACTGAAGCTTTCTTT.

The genes are TRBV30 and TRBJ2-7; D not resolved. The length of the CDR3 is 14 residues. Trimming shortened V by 0 bases and J by 0 bases, and 9 bases separated the two germline ends. CDR1 is GTSNPN and CDR2 is SVGIG in the germline V gene (reference sequence). Here the CDR3 DNA reads TGTGCCTGGAGTGTAGGACCTGGCTCCTACGAGCAGTACTTC. The encoded protein is CAWSVGPGSYEQYF. Variable domain in full (rest from reference TRBV30 and TRBJ2-7): SQTIHQWPATLVQPVGSPLSLECTVEGTSNPNLYWYRQAAGRGLQLLFYSVGIGQISSEVPQNLSASRPQDRQFILSSKKLLLSDSGFYLCAWSVGPGSYEQYFGPGTRLTVT.

The J gene is TRBJ1-1, the V gene TRBV11-3; D remains unclear. The germline V and J ends were trimmed by 5 bases and 1 base, with 11 bases remaining between them. From germline, CDR1 is SGHNT and CDR2 YENEEA. The CDR3 loop spans 14 amino acids. CDR3 in amino acids: CASSPGGGNTEAFF. The CDR3 DNA follows: TGTGCCAGCAGCCCCGGCGGCGGGAACACTGAAGCTTTCTTT.

J is TRBJ1-2 and V is TRBV10-2; D call uncertain. The V and J ends lost 2 bases and 4 bases respectively, with 11 bases between them. CDR1 is WSHSY, CDR2 SAAADI, per germline. The CDR3 loop spans 14 amino acids. CDR3 amino acids: CASSEKGSGYGYTF. For the CDR3, the DNA is TGCGCCAGCAGTGAGAAGGGCTCTGGCTATGGCTACACCTTC.

This chain uses TRBV5-5 with TRBJ2-5; D is uncertain. Germline lookup yields CDR1 SGHKS and CDR2 YYEKEE (reference sequence). CDR3 length equals 14 residues. Trimming removed 4 bases from V and 1 base from J, with 11 bases in between. In DNA, the CDR3 is TGTGCCAGCAGCATTGGGTGGGGCCAAGAGACCCAGTACTTC. It translates to CASSIGWGQETQYF.

J is TRBJ2-7 and V is TRBV5-4; D may be TRBD2 (7 bases). This CDR3 spans 15 amino acids. The germline V and J ends were trimmed by 0 bases and 4 bases, with 14 bases remaining between them. The germline gives CDR1 SGHNT, CDR2 YYREEE (reference sequence). DNA of the CDR3: TGTGCCAGCAGCTTGGCCCGGGGGGCGAATTACGAGCAGTACTTC. It specifies CASSLARGANYEQYF. The full variable domain, with the rest looked up from reference TRBV5-4 and TRBJ2-7, is ETGVTQSPTHLIKTRGQQVTLRCSSQSGHNTVSWYQQALGQGPQFIFQYYREEENGRGNFPPRFSGLQFPNYSSELNVNALELDDSALYLCASSLARGANYEQYFGPGTRLTVT.

The chain uses TRBV5-1 and TRBJ2-6; D is ambiguous. Trimming took 1 base from V and 1 from J, leaving 6 bases between them. Germline V gives CDR1 SGHRS, CDR2 YFSETQ. This CDR3 spans 15 amino acids. DNA of the CDR3: TGCGCCAGCAGCTTGACAGCTTCTGGGGCCAACGTCCTGACTTTC. Translation: CASSLTASGANVLTF.

This rearrangement joins TRBV11-2 to TRBJ2-3, with D unclear. CDR1 is SGHAT and CDR2 is FQNNGV in the germline V gene. V was shortened by 2 bases and J by 7 bases, with 16 bases between the two germline ends. This CDR3 is 15 amino acids long. The CDR3 spells CASSLTPRLFYTQYF. DNA for the CDR3: TGTGCCAGCAGCTTAACCCCTCGGTTGTTCTATACGCAGTATTTT.

The CDR3 loop is CAWSVRAGGLRSPLHF. The CDR3 nucleotides read TGTGCCTGGAGTGTTCGGGCTGGGGGGCTTCGTTCACCCCTCCACTTT. This rearrangement joins TRBV30 to TRBJ1-6, with D possibly being TRBD1 (6 bases). Trimming took off 0 bases at V and 9 bases at J, with 18 bases between the two ends. Germline lookup yields CDR1 GTSNPN and CDR2 SVGIG (reference sequence). The CDR3 has 16 residues.

This clone appeared a single time. V and J are TRBV6-1 and TRBJ1-2; no firm D call. V dropped 3 bases and J dropped 7 bases, with 12 bases sitting between them. This CDR3 is 13 amino acids long. Germline CDR1 is MNHNS and CDR2 is SASEGT. The CDR3 is CASSDTRPPGYTF. The CDR3 nucleotides read TGTGCCAGCAGTGATACAAGGCCTCCTGGCTACACCTTC.

V gene TRBV29-1 combines with J gene TRBJ1-1; TRBD1 is a possible D gene (6 bases). The CDR3 has 15 amino acids. Germline CDR1 reads SQVTM; CDR2 reads ANQGSEA. Trimming left V 4 bases short and J 4 bases short, with 19 bases between. In DNA, the CDR3 is TGCAGCGTTGCCGGGGGGGGCCCCGAGGGCACTGAAGCTTTCTTT. This sequence encodes CSVAGGGPEGTEAFF.

This chain uses TRBV6-1 with TRBJ1-5; a weak D match, TRBD1 (5 bases). Germline V gene data show CDR1 as MNHNS and CDR2 as SASEGT. CDR3 length: 19 amino acids. Trimming left V 2 bases short and J 0 bases short, with 20 bases between. CDR3: CASSEPGGAGFYSNQPQHF. The DNA of the CDR3 is TGTGCCAGCAGTGAACCCGGGGGAGCAGGGTTCTATAGCAATCAGCCCCAGCATTTT.

This chain uses TRBV2 with TRBJ1-2; 7 positions agree with TRBD1. The CDR3 is 16 residues long. J gave up 6 bases and V 1 base, and 11 bases lay outside the gene matches. Germline values: CDR1 SNHLY, CDR2 FYNNEI. CDR3 residues: CASSEVFPGGGHGYTF. DNA for the CDR3: TGTGCCAGCAGTGAAGTTTTTCCTGGAGGGGGCCATGGCTACACCTTC.